This T cell receptor beta chain is drawn from a study of T cell responses to AZD1222 COVID-19 vaccine. The V segment lost 6 bases and the J segment 6 bases; nucleotides outside the gene matches: 9. CDR1 LNHNV and CDR2 YYDKDF come from the germline V gene (reference sequence). The CDR3 loop spans 16 amino acids. Produced via immunoSEQ multiplex PCR; TCRdb's table is partial and in-frame only. The sample consists of around 190,000 clones, 80% to 95% of them appearing once. V and J are TRBV15 and TRBJ2-2, with 11 positions matching TRBD1. The starting material was peripheral blood, obtained on day 0 of AZD1222 vaccination. This TCR was recovered from an adult in good health. The CDR3 region is CATRAGTGGLAGELFF. In nucleotides, the CDR3 is TGTGCCACCAGGGCCGGGACAGGGGGTTTGGCCGGGGAGCTGTTTTTT.